These 10 T cell receptor beta chains came from one sample sequenced in a study of beta chain features in type 1 diabetes. Study results and caveats: Significant though moderate, a shortening of TCRB CDR3s appeared in all four CD4+ subsets of Type 1 diabetes patients.

These receptors have no identified antigens. Isolated RNA was reverse transcribed in full, so expressed TCRB transcripts were sequenced. Libraries were prepared by immunoSEQ multiplex PCR; TCRdb keeps only in-frame clonotypes and omits some of them. The table has more than 100,000 clones, under 30% seen once. Sequences were obtained from central memory CD4+ T cells from blood. The receptors derive from a woman under 30 with type 1 diabetes.

This clone has a handful of counts. V and J are TRBV18 and TRBJ2-3; no definite D call. Germline-derived CDR1 and CDR2 are KGHSH and LQKENI. This CDR3 has 12 amino acids. V dropped 2 bases and J dropped 6 bases, with 6 bases sitting between them. CDR3 DNA sequence: TGTGCCAGCTCACCATTCGCGGATACGCAGTATTTT. The encoded protein is CASSPFADTQYF.

Worth noting for this clone: This specimen includes other DNA sequences encoding the same CDR3. The chain has TRBV2 and TRBJ2-3; 9 positions agree with TRBD2. V was pared by 4 bases and J by 5 bases, with 4 bases of the junction left unmatched. The CDR3 has 14 amino acids. The V gene's germline CDR1 is SNHLY and CDR2 FYNNEI. The DNA for the CDR3 is TGTGCCAGCAGTGTGTTAGCGGGGGAAGATACGCAGTATTTT. Encoded protein: CASSVLAGEDTQYF.

The genes are TRBV5-1 and TRBJ2-5, with D possibly being TRBD1 (6 bases). The V gene lost 4 bases and the J gene lost 4 bases, with 14 bases spanning the gap. The CDR3 has 14 amino acids. Germline values: CDR1 SGHRS, CDR2 YFSETQ. The CDR3 DNA follows: TGCGCCAGCAGCGGGCAGGGGCGGCGAGAGACCCAGTACTTC. It translates to CASSGQGRRETQYF.

CDR3 in amino acids: CASSILGAEAFF. CDR3 in DNA: TGTGCCAGCAGCATATTGGGGGCAGAAGCTTTCTTT. V gene TRBV13 combines with J gene TRBJ1-1, with a weak D call TRBD1 (6 bases). V gave up 5 bases and J gave up 8 bases, with 12 bases separating them. Germline CDR1 PRHDT, CDR2 FYEKMQ (reference sequence). The CDR3 consists of 12 residues.

The rearrangement joins TRBV5-5 to TRBJ2-2; perhaps TRBD1 as D (6 bases). The CDR3 is 16 amino acids. Germline CDR1 reads SGHKS; CDR2 reads YYEKEE (reference sequence). Trimming removed 4 bases from V and 1 base from J, with 14 bases in between. The CDR3, as DNA: TGTGCCAGCAGCCCTGGCGCGACAGGGAACACCGGGGAGCTGTTTTTT. This codes for CASSPGATGNTGELFF.

The chain combines TRBV18 with TRBJ2-6; the match to TRBD2 covers 12 bases. Germline V gene lookup returns CDR1 KGHSH and CDR2 LQKENI. CDR3 length: 18 residues. V was clipped by 6 bases and J by 1 base; unmatched bases: 7. The CDR3, as DNA: TGTGCCAGCTCCCCGAGACTAGCGGGAGAATCTGGGGCCAACGTCCTGACTTTC. Translation: CASSPRLAGESGANVLTF.

This clone showed up just a few times. J is TRBJ2-3 and V is TRBV28, with 9 bases that match TRBD2. The V gene end was trimmed by 10 bases and the J gene end by 1 base; junction bases not matched to a gene: 9. CDR3 length: 15 residues. Germline V gene lookup returns CDR1 MDHEN and CDR2 SYDVKM. For the CDR3, the DNA is TGTGCCACCGGAGCTAGCGGGGATCGCACAGATACGCAGTATTTT. Protein sequence: CATGASGDRTDTQYF.

The V gene is TRBV18, the J gene TRBJ2-7; 7 bases align to TRBD1. There are 14 residues in the CDR3. Per the germline V gene, CDR1 is KGHSH and CDR2 is LQKENI. After removal of 3 bases from V and 12 bases from J, the junction contained 14 bases not matched to a gene. DNA of the CDR3: TGTGCCAGCTCACCGGGACAGACCAATCCTTCTCGGTACTTC. This codes for CASSPGQTNPSRYF.

The V and J genes are TRBV19 and TRBJ2-6, with D perhaps matching TRBD2 (5 bases). Germline V lookup: CDR1 LNHDA, CDR2 SQIVND (reference sequence). Trimming removed 3 bases at V and 1 base at J, with 10 bases between. This CDR3 region has 16 residues. The CDR3 DNA reads TGTGCCAGTAGTATCTTGTCGGGGTCTGGGGCCAACGTCCTGACTTTC. It encodes CASSILSGSGANVLTF.

This clone has only one observation. The CDR3 region has the DNA TGTGCCACCAGCCAAGCCGGGGCTGAAGCTTTCTTT. Its protein product is CATSQAGAEAFF. The chain carries TRBV15 and TRBJ1-1; no definite D call. V was cut by 5 bases and J by 6 bases, with 10 bases left in between. This CDR3 is built from 12 residues. Germline values: CDR1 LNHNV, CDR2 YYDKDF (reference sequence).